A single sample is the source of the 8 T cell receptor beta chains below, sequenced in a study of human T cells and chemical hapten exposure. TCRdb fed the RACE reads into MiXCR, producing one record per CDR3 protein. The table has about 160,000 distinct CDR3 sequences, roughly 26% seen once; the top ten hold around 2.3%. Time point described: patch test 3, about 24 weeks after DPC sensitization. Treatment noted: therapeutic diphenylcyclopropenone sensitization with weekly scalp DPC. Sequences were derived from whole blood, sampled in connection with sensitization to the hapten diphenylcyclopropenone (DPC). The source of these receptors is a woman in her late teens or twenties with alopecia areata. Some clones in this sample may be carry-over from other donors' samples.

This clonotype was seen a few times. For the CDR3, the DNA is TGCAGCGTTGAAGATCTTCCAAAGGGGATTGCTTTCTTT. This translates into CSVEDLPKGIAFF. This chain joins TRBV29-1 and TRBJ1-1; a possible D gene is TRBD1 (5 bases). CDR3 length: 13 residues. Trimming shortened V by 0 bases and J by 11 bases, and 16 bases separated the two germline ends. Germline V gene data show CDR1 as SQVTM and CDR2 as ANQGSEA.

V is TRBV12-3 or TRBV12-4 and J is TRBJ1-5; D perhaps matches TRBD1 (5 bases). V lost 2 bases, J lost 5 bases, and 16 bases lay in between. CDR3 length: 16 amino acids. The CDR3 DNA reads as TGTGCCAGCAGTTTAATGGGCCAGGGTATGGATCAGCCCCAGCATTTT. Protein: CASSLMGQGMDQPQHF.

This clonotype was observed at least ten times. Here the CDR3 reads CSASRGDEQFF. For the CDR3, the DNA is TGCAGTGCTAGTCGGGGGGATGAGCAGTTCTTC. The chain uses TRBV20-1 and TRBJ2-1, with 7 bases matching TRBD2. The CDR3 runs to 11 residues. J was trimmed by 8 bases and V by 3 bases; bases with no gene match: 1. CDR1 and CDR2 from the germline V gene are DFQATT and SNEGSKA (reference sequence).

The chain carries TRBV7-9 and TRBJ2-5; 9 nucleotides align to TRBD1. The CDR3 has 15 residues. Trimming cost V 2 bases and J 4 bases; bases outside gene matches: 5. Germline V gene sequence: CDR1 SEHNR, CDR2 FQNEAQ (reference sequence). CDR3 loop: CASSLIHRGPETQYF. The CDR3 bases are TGTGCCAGCAGCTTAATCCACAGGGGGCCAGAGACCCAGTACTTC.

The chain recombines TRBV7-8 with TRBJ1-3; D gene unclear. Per the germline V gene, CDR1 is SGHVS and CDR2 is FQNEAQ. The CDR3 has 16 amino acids. V was cut by 1 base and J by 2 bases, with 12 bases left in between. DNA for the CDR3: TGTGCCAGCAGCTTAGACCCCCCTGGGGCTGGAAACACCATATATTTT. It translates to CASSLDPPGAGNTIYF.

This clonotype has at least ten counts. The chain recombines TRBV28 with TRBJ1-5; D perhaps matches TRBD1 (6 bases). CDR1 is MDHEN and CDR2 is SYDVKM in the germline V gene. The CDR3 loop spans 14 amino acids. The V end was cut by 5 bases, the J end by 2 bases, with 10 bases between. The CDR3 DNA sequence: TGTGCCAGCAGTACAGGGATTGGCAATCAGCCCCAGCATTTT. This codes for CASSTGIGNQPQHF.

This clonotype showed up just a few times. CDR3 nucleotide sequence: TGTGCCAGCAGCTTAGCGGCGGGGGCGATGTACGAGCAGTACTTC. This encodes CASSLAAGAMYEQYF. The chain is built from TRBV7-2 and TRBJ2-7; maybe TRBD2 (7 bases). The CDR3 is 15 amino acids. Trimming stripped 0 bases from V and 4 bases from J, with 13 bases between. The germline V gene encodes CDR1 SGHTA and CDR2 FQGNSA.

This clonotype was observed a handful of times. The chain combines TRBV11-2 with TRBJ2-1; D tentatively fits TRBD1 or TRBD2 (7 bases each). Between the trimmed V and J ends, which lost 5 bases and 5 bases, there was a span of 22 bases. CDR3 size: 17 residues. Germline V gives CDR1 SGHAT, CDR2 FQNNGV. The CDR3 bases are TGTGCCAGCAGCCCCCGCCGGGGGGACAGAAGAAACAATGAGCAGTTCTTC. Its protein product is CASSPRRGDRRNNEQFF.